One sample yielded the 2 T cell receptor beta chains listed below, sequenced in a study of blood T cell repertoires in COVID-19. Data came from immunoSEQ multiplex PCR; TCRdb stores just in-frame clones and leaves some out. The sample contains 300,000 to 400,000 clones, around 90% of which appear only once. Source material: PBMCs or T cells enriched from blood (not recorded which). These TCRs come from a man in his fifties or sixties who had recovered from COVID-19.

A word on this clone: This same CDR3 is encoded by further DNA sequences in the sample. CDR3 residues: CASSPTSGAYNEQFF. The CDR3 DNA sequence: TGCGCCAGCAGCCCGACTAGCGGAGCCTACAATGAGCAGTTCTTC. The chain links TRBV5-1 to TRBJ2-1; TRBD2 aligns across 9 bases. The germline gives CDR1 SGHRS, CDR2 YFSETQ. CDR3 length equals 15 residues. Trimming removed 4 bases from V and 2 bases from J; junction bases left unmatched: 4.

J is TRBJ2-7 and V is TRBV5-1; 7 positions agree with TRBD1. The CDR3 is made up of 14 amino acids. Trimming cost V 4 bases and J 2 bases; bases outside gene matches: 6. Per the germline V gene, CDR1 is SGHRS and CDR2 is YFSETQ. The CDR3 nucleotides read TGCGCCAGCAGCGCCGGGACAGCTCCCTACGAGCAGTACTTC. It encodes CASSAGTAPYEQYF.